This TCR beta chain derives from a study of beta chain features in type 1 diabetes. General study findings and limits: Patients' naive, central memory and regulatory TCRB repertoires appeared more alike than those of healthy donors.

Worth noting for this clone: Its specificity is not known. Different DNA sequences within this sample yield the same CDR3.

Germline V CDR1 and CDR2: GTSNPN, SVGIG (reference sequence). V was shortened by 0 bases and J by 5 bases, with 13 bases between the two germline ends. The CDR3 spans 14 residues. What was sequenced were expressed TCRB transcripts, since all of the isolated RNA had been reverse transcribed. Naive, central memory and regulatory T cell samples yielded about 4 million reads on average. The repertoire was sequenced with immunoSEQ multiplex PCR; TCRdb's copy has only in-frame clones and lacks some. This table has some 240,000 clones, about 11% appearing once. Sample: central memory CD4+ T cells from blood. The source of this sequence is a man between 18 and 29 years old in good health. The chain recombines TRBV30 with TRBJ2-5; a weak D match, TRBD1 (5 bases). CDR3 sequence (DNA): TGTGCCTGGAGTGTACAAGGGGTTGGGGAGACCCAGTACTTC. Encoded protein: CAWSVQGVGETQYF.